This T cell receptor (beta chain) was recorded in a study of cytomegalovirus exposure and HLA in healthy donors. Of note for this clone: Antigen: not known.

The PCR had 60 Vbeta and 13 Jbeta primers. The data were produced by immunoSEQ multiplex PCR, yet TCRdb's version contains in-frame clones alone and is incomplete. This table has about 130,000 clones, around 85% appearing once. Overall study results and limits: TCR beta V segments were, for the most part, productive about 87% or about 30% of the time in an earlier analysis.

The sample was PBMCs. This sequence was found in a boy under 18 in good health and CMV-seronegative.

DNA for the CDR3: TGTGCCAGCAGTTTCCTAGCGCCAAACAATGAGCAGTTCTTC. It yields the protein CASSFLAPNNEQFF. This rearrangement joins TRBV27 to TRBJ2-1; TRBD2 might be the D (6 bases). This CDR3 has 14 amino acids. Trimming pared 3 bases from V and 5 bases from J, leaving 11 bases between. Germline CDR1 reads MNHEY; CDR2 reads SMNVEV (reference sequence).